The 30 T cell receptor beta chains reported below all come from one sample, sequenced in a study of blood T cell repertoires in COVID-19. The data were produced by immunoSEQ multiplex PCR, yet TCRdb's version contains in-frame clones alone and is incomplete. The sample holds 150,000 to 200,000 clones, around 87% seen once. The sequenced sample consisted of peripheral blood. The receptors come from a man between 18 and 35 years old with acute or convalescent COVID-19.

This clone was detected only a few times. CDR3 residues: CASSLGYPGISGANVLTF. The CDR3 DNA reads as TGTGCCAGCAGCTTAGGGTATCCGGGGATCTCTGGGGCCAACGTCCTGACTTTC. This chain joins TRBV13 and TRBJ2-6; D is possibly TRBD2 (5 bases). The CDR3 has 18 residues. Germline loops: CDR1 PRHDT, CDR2 FYEKMQ (reference sequence). Trimming cost V 0 bases and J 0 bases, with 12 bases left between them.

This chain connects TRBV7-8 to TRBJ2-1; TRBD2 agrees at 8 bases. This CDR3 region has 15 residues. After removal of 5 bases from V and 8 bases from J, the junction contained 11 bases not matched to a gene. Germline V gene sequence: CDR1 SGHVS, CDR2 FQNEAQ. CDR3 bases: TGTGCCAGCAGCCATAGCGGGGAGGGTTCTCATGAGCAGTTCTTC. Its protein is CASSHSGEGSHEQFF.

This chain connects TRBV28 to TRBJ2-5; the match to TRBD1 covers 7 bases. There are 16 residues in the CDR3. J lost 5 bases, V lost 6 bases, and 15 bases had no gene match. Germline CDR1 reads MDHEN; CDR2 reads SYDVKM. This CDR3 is CASSQIPDRVRETQYF. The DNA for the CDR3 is TGTGCCAGCAGCCAAATTCCCGACAGGGTCAGGGAGACCCAGTACTTC.

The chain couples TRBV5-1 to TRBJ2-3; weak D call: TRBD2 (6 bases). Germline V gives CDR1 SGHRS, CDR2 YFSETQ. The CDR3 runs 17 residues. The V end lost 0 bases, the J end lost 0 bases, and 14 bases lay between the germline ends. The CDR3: CASSLEVRRGSTDTQYF. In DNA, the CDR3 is TGCGCCAGCAGCTTGGAGGTCCGGCGGGGTAGCACAGATACGCAGTATTTT.

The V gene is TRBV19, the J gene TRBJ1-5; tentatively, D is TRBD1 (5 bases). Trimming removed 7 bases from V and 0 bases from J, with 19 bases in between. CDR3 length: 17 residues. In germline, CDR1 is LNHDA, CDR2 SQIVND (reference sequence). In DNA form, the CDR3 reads TGTGCCAGTACCCCGAATAAGGGGTACTATAGCAATCAGCCCCAGCATTTT. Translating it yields CASTPNKGYYSNQPQHF.

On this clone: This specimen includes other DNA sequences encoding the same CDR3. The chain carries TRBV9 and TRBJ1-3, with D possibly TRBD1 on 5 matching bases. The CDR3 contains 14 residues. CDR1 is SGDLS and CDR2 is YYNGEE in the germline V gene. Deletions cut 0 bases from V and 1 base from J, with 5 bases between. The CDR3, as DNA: TGTGCCAGCAGCGTAGGACAGTCTGGAAACACCATATATTTT. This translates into CASSVGQSGNTIYF. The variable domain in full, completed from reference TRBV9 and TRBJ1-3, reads DSGVTQTPKHLITATGQRVTLRCSPRSGDLSVYWYQQSLDQGLQFLIQYYNGEERAKGNILERFSAQQFPDLHSELNLSSLELGDSALYFCASSVGQSGNTIYFGEGSWLTVV.

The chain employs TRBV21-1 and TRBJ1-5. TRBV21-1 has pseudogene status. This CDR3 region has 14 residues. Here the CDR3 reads CASTKAGGEQPQHF. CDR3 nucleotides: TGTGCCAGCACCAAGGCCGGGGGTGAGCAGCCCCAGCATTTT.

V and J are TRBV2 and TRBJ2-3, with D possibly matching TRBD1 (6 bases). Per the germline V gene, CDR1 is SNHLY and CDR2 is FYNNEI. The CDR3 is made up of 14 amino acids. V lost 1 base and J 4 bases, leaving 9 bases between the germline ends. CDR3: CASSEGTAPDTQYF. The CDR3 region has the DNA TGTGCCAGCAGTGAAGGGACAGCACCAGATACGCAGTATTTT.

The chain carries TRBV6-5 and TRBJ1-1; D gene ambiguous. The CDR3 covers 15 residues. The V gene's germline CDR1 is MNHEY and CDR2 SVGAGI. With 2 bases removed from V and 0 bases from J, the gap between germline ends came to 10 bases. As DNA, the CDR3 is TGTGCCAGCAGTTACGTGGGCCGCATGAACACTGAAGCTTTCTTT. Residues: CASSYVGRMNTEAFF.

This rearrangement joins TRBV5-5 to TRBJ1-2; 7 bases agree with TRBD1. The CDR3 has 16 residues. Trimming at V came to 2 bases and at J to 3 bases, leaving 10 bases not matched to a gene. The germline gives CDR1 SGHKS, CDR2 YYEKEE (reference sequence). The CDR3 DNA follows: TGTGCCAGCAGCTTAGACCGACAGGGCGCGTACTATGGCTACACCTTC. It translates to CASSLDRQGAYYGYTF.

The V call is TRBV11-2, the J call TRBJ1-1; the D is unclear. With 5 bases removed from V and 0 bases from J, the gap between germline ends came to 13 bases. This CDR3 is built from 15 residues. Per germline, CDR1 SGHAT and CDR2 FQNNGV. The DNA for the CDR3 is TGTGCCAGCAGCGGAGGTAGATCGGTGAACACTGAAGCTTTCTTT. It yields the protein CASSGGRSVNTEAFF.

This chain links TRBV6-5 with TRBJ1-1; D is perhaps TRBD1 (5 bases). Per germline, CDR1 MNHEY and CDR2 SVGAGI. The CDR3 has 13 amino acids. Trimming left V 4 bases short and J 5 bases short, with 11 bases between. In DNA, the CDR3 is TGTGCCAGCAGTTGGAGGGGAGGGACTGAAGCTTTCTTT. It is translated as CASSWRGGTEAFF.

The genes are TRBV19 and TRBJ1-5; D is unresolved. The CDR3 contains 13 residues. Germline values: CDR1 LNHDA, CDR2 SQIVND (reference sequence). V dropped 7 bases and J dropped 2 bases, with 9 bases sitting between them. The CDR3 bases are TGTGCCAGTACCCTATCGGGCAATCAGCCCCAGCATTTT. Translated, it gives CASTLSGNQPQHF.

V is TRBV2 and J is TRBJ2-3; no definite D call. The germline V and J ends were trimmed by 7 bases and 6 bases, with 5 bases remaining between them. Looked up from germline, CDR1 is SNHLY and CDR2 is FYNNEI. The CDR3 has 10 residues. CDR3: CASNRDTQYF. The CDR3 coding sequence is TGTGCCAGCAACCGGGATACGCAGTATTTT. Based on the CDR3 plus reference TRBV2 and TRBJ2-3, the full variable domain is EPEVTQTPSHQVTQMGQEVILRCVPISNHLYFYWYRQILGQKVEFLVSFYNNEISEKSEIFDDQFSVERPDGSNFTLKIRSTKLEDSAMYFCASNRDTQYFGPGTRLTVL.

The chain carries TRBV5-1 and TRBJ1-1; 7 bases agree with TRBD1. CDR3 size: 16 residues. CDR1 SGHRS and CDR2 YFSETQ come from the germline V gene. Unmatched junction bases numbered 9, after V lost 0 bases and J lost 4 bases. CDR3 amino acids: CASSLELLAGGTEAFF. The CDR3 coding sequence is TGCGCCAGCAGCTTGGAACTCTTGGCAGGGGGCACTGAAGCTTTCTTT.

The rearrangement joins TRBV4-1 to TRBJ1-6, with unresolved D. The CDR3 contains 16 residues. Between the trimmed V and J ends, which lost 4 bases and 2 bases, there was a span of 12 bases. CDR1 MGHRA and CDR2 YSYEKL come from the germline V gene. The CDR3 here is CASSPRGIAYNSPLHF. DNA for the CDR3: TGCGCCAGCAGCCCGAGAGGAATCGCCTATAATTCACCCCTCCACTTT.

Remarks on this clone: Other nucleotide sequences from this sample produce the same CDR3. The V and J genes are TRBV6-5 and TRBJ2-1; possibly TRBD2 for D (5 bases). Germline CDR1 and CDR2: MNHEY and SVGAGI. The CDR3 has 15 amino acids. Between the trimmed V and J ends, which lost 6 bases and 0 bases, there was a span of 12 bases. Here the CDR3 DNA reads TGTGCCAGCAGGACGAGCGGTGGCTCCTACAATGAGCAGTTCTTC. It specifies CASRTSGGSYNEQFF.

The DNA of the CDR3 is TGCGCCAGCAGCCAAGACGGGAGGGGTTCCAATGAGCAGTTCTTC. Translated: CASSQDGRGSNEQFF. This sequence joins TRBV4-1 and TRBJ2-1; TRBD2 agrees at 8 bases. Germline V lookup: CDR1 MGHRA, CDR2 YSYEKL. V was pared by 0 bases and J by 6 bases, with 4 bases of the junction left unmatched. The CDR3 contains 15 residues.

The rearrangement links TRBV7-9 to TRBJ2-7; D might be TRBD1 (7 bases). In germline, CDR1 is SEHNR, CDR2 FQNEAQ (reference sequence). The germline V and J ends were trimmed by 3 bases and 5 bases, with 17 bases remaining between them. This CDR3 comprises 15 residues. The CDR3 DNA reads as TGTGCCAGCAGCTTTTTCGGAGGGGGCCTACACGAGCAGTACTTC. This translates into CASSFFGGGLHEQYF.

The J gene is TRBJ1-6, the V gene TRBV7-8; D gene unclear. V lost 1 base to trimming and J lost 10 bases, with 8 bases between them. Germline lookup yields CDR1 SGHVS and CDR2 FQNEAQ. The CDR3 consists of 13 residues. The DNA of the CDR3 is TGTGCCAGCAGCTTAGTTGAGGAGTCACCCCTCCACTTT. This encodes CASSLVEESPLHF.

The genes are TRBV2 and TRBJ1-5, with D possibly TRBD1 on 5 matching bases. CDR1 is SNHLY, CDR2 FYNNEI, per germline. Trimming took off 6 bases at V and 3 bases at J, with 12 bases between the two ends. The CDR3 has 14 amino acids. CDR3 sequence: CASSQGGNNQPQHF. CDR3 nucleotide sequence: TGTGCCAGCAGCCAGGGAGGGAACAATCAGCCCCAGCATTTT. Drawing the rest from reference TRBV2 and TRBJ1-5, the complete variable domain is EPEVTQTPSHQVTQMGQEVILRCVPISNHLYFYWYRQILGQKVEFLVSFYNNEISEKSEIFDDQFSVERPDGSNFTLKIRSTKLEDSAMYFCASSQGGNNQPQHFGDGTRLSIL.

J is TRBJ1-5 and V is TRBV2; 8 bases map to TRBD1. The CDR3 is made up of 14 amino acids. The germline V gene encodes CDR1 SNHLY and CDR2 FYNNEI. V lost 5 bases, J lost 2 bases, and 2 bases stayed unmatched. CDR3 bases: TGTGCCAGCAGTAAACAGGGGGGCAATCAGCCCCAGCATTTT. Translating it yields CASSKQGGNQPQHF.

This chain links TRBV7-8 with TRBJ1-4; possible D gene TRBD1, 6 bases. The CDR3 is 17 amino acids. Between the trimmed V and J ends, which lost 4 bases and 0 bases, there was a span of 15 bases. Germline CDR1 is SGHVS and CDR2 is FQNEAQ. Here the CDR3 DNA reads TGTGCCAGCAGCTCAGGACAGTACGGGACAACTAATGAAAAACTGTTTTTT. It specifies CASSSGQYGTTNEKLFF.

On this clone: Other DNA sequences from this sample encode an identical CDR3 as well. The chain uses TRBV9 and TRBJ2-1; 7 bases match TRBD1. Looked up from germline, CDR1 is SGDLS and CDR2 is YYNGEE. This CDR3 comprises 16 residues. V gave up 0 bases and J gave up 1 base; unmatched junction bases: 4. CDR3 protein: CASSVGQGNSYNEQFF. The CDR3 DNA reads TGTGCCAGCAGCGTAGGACAGGGCAATTCCTACAATGAGCAGTTCTTC.

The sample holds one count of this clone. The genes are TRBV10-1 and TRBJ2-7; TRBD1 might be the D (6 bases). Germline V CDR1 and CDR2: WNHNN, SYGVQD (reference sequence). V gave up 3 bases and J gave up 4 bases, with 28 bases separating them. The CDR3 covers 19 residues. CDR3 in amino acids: CASSDRFVRTAIQFYEQYV. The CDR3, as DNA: TGCGCCAGCAGTGACCGCTTCGTTCGGACAGCTATTCAATTTTACGAGCAGTACGTC.

This CDR3 reads CASSERVQGHSTDTQYF. CDR3 coding DNA: TGTGCCAGCAGTGAAAGAGTACAGGGCCATAGCACAGATACGCAGTATTTT. The J gene is TRBJ2-3, the V gene TRBV6-1; D is possibly TRBD1 (6 bases). The CDR3 length is 17 residues. Trimming removed 2 bases from V and 0 bases from J, with 15 bases in between. In germline, CDR1 is MNHNS, CDR2 SASEGT.

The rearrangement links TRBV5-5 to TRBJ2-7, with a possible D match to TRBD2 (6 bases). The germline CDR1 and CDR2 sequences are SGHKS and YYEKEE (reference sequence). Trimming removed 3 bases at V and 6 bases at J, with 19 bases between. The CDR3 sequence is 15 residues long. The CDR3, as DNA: TGTGCCAGCAGCTCCGGATTTTCAAGGGGAGGCGAGCAGTACGTC. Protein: CASSSGFSRGGEQYV.

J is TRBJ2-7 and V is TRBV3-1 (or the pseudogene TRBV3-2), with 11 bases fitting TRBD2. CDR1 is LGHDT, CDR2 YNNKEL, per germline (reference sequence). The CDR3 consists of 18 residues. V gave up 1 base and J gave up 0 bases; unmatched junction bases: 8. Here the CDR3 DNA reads TGTGCCAGCAGCCAAGCTGTTAGCGGGGGGGTATACTCCTACGAGCAGTACTTC. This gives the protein CASSQAVSGGVYSYEQYF.

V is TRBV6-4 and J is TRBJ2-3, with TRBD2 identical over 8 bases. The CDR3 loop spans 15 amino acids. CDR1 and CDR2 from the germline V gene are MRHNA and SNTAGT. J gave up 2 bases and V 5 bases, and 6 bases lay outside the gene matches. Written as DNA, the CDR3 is TGTGCCAGCAGTAGGGGAGCGGGGGACACAGATACGCAGTATTTT. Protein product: CASSRGAGDTDTQYF.

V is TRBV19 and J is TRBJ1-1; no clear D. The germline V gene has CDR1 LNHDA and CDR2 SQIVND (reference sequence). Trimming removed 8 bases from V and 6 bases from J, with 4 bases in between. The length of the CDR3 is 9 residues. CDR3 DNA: TGTGCCAGTGGCCCTGAAGCTTTCTTT. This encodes CASGPEAFF.